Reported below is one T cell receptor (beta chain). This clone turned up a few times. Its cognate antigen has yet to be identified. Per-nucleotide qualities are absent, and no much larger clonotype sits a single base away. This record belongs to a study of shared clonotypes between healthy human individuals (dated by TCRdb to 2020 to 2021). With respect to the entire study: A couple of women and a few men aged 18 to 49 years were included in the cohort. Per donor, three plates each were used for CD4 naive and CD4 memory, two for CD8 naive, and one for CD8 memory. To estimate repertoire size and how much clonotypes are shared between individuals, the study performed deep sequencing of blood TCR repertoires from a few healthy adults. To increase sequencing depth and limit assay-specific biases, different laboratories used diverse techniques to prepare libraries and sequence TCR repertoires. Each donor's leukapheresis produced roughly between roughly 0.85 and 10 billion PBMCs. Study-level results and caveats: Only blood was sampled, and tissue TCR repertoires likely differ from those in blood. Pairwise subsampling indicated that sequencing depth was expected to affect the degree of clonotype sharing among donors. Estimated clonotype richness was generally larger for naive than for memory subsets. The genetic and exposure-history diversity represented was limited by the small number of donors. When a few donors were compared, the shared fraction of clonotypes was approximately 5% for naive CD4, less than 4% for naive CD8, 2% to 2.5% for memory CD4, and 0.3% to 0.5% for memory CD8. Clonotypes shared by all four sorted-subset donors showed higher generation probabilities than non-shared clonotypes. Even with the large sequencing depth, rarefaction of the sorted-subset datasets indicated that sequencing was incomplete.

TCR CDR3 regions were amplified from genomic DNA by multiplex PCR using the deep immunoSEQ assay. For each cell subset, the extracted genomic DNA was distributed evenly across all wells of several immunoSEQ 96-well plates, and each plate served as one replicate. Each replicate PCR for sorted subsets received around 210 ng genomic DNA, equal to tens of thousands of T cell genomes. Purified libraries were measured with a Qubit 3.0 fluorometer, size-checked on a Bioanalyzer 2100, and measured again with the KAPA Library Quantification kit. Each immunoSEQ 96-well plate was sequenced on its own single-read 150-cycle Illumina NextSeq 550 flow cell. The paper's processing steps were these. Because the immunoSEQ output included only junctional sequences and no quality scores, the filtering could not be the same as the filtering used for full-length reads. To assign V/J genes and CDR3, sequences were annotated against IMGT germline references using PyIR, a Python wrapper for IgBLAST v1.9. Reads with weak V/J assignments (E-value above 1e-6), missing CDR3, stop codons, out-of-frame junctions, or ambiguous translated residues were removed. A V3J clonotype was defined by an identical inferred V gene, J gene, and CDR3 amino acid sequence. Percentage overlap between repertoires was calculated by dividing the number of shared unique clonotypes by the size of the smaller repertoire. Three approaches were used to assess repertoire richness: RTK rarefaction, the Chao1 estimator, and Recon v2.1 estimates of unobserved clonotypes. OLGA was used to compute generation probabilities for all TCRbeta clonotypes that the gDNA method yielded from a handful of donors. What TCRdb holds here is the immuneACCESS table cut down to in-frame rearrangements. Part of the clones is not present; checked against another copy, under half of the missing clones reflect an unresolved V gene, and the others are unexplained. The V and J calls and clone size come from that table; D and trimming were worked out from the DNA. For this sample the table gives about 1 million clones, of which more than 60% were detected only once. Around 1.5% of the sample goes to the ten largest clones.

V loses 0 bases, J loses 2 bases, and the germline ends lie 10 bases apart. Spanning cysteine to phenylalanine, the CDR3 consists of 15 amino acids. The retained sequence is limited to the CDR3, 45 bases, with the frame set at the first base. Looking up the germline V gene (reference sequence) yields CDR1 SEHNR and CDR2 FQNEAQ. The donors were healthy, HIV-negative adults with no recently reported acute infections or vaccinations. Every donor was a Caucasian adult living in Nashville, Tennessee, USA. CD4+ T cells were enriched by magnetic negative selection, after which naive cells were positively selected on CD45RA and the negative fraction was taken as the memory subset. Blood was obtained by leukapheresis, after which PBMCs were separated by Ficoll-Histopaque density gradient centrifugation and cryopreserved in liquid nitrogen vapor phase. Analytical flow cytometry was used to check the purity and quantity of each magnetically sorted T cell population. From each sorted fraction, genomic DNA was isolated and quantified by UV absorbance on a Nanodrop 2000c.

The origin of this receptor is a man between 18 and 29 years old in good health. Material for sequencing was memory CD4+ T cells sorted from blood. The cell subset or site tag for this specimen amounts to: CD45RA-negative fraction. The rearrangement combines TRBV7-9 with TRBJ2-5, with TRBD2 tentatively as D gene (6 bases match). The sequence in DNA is TGTGCCAGCAGCTTAGCCGGGACTTCTCAAGAGACCCAGTACTTC. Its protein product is CASSLAGTSQETQYF.